The rows below give T cell receptor beta chains drawn from one sample of a study of T cells in tuberculosis. Produced via immunoSEQ multiplex PCR; TCRdb's table is partial and in-frame only. The sample includes approximately 57,000 clones, approximately 86% of them seen just once. The material sequenced was CD1b-GMM tetramer-negative cells sorted from PBMCs. These receptors were obtained from an adult woman with latent tuberculosis. CDR3s include the opening cysteine and the closing phenylalanine or tryptophan. D genes are given only for firm matches. Size is stated for part of the rows, as once, few or many counts, or as a class when the clone is expanded.

size,V,J,length,D,CDR3,DNA
NA,TRBV2,TRBJ2-5,14,NA,CASSVPGVWETQYF,TGTGCCAGCAGTGTTCCGGGAGTTTGGGAGACCCAGTACTTC
NA,TRBV5-1,TRBJ2-3,16,TRBD2,CASREYGLAQADTQYF,TGCGCCAGCAGGGAATACGGACTAGCGCAGGCAGATACGCAGTATTTT
NA,TRBV4-2,TRBJ2-7,14,TRBD2,CASSQAGGSYEQYF,TGTGCCAGCAGCCAAGCGGGGGGGTCCTACGAGCAGTACTTC
NA,TRBV4-2,TRBJ2-3,16,TRBD2,CASSPTSGRITDTQYF,TGTGCCAGCAGCCCCACTAGCGGGAGGATCACAGATACGCAGTATTTT
NA,TRBV4-2,TRBJ2-7,15,TRBD2,CASSQDQRGSYEQYF,TGTGCCAGCAGCCAAGATCAGCGGGGATCCTACGAGCAGTACTTC
once,TRBV4-1,TRBJ2-1,16,NA,CASSLRSSPSYNEQFF,TGCGCCAGCAGCCTCCGGAGTTCCCCCTCCTACAATGAGCAGTTCTTC
NA,TRBV7-2,TRBJ1-2,15,NA,CASSLGQISNYGYTF,TGTGCCAGCAGCTTAGGACAGATTTCTAACTATGGCTACACCTTC
once,TRBV5-4,TRBJ1-5,14,NA,CASSFRPGDQPQHF,TGTGCCAGCAGCTTTCGCCCAGGGGATCAGCCCCAGCATTTT
NA,TRBV7-2,TRBJ2-7,12,NA,CASSDPGYEQYF,TGTGCCAGCAGCGATCCAGGGTACGAGCAGTACTTC
NA,TRBV6-6,TRBJ1-4,14,TRBD1,CASSYQGANEKLFF,TGTGCCAGCAGTTACCAGGGGGCAAATGAAAAACTGTTTTTT
NA,TRBV9,TRBJ1-1,14,NA,CASSVDALVGEAFF,TGTGCCAGCAGCGTAGATGCATTAGTCGGTGAAGCTTTCTTT
NA,TRBV11-3,TRBJ1-2,17,TRBD1,CASSLGGSRDRGYGYTF,TGTGCCAGCAGCTTAGGGGGTTCAAGGGACAGGGGCTATGGCTACACCTTC
once,TRBV27,TRBJ1-5,12,NA,CASSFMGQPQHF,TGTGCCAGCAGTTTTATGGGCCAGCCCCAGCATTTT
NA,TRBV29-1,TRBJ2-7,12,NA,CSVSGGTYEQYF,TGCAGCGTTTCAGGGGGGACCTACGAGCAGTACTTC
NA,TRBV18,TRBJ1-6,15,NA,CASSQLAGGNSPLHF,TGTGCCAGCTCACAATTAGCGGGGGGCAATTCACCCCTCCACTTT
NA,TRBV27,TRBJ2-1,15,NA,CASSFRDSGYNEQFF,TGTGCCAGCAGTTTCCGGGACAGCGGGTACAATGAGCAGTTCTTC
NA,TRBV7-9,TRBJ2-3,15,TRBD2,CASSLRRGVTDTQYF,TGTGCCAGCAGCTTGAGGCGGGGGGTCACAGATACGCAGTATTTT
few,TRBV9,TRBJ2-3,16,NA,CASSVLAGSGTDTQYF,TGTGCCAGCAGCGTACTTGCAGGTTCCGGCACAGATACGCAGTATTTT
few,TRBV14,TRBJ2-5,17,TRBD1,CASSQGMVWTGQETQYF,TGTGCCAGCAGCCAAGGCATGGTCTGGACAGGTCAGGAGACCCAGTACTTC
NA,TRBV27,TRBJ1-2,18,NA,CASSFAAGGGRHHYGYTF,TGTGCCAGCAGTTTCGCTGCGGGGGGAGGACGACACCACTATGGCTACACCTTC
few,TRBV28,TRBJ1-2,13,NA,CASSLGASRGYTF,TGTGCCAGCAGTTTAGGGGCGAGCCGTGGCTACACCTTC
NA,TRBV29-1,TRBJ1-2,12,TRBD1,CSVEGTGPGYTF,TGCAGCGTTGAGGGGACAGGGCCTGGCTACACCTTC
NA,TRBV9,TRBJ1-4,12,NA,CASSPRGEKLFF,TGTGCCAGCAGCCCCAGGGGTGAAAAACTGTTTTTT
NA,TRBV19,TRBJ1-1,13,NA,CASSFRPSTEAFF,TGTGCCAGTAGTTTCCGGCCTAGTACTGAAGCTTTCTTT
NA,TRBV6-5,TRBJ2-1,15,TRBD2,CASSQTSGWGNEQFF,TGTGCCAGCAGCCAAACTAGCGGGTGGGGCAATGAGCAGTTCTTC
NA,TRBV27,TRBJ1-2,14,NA,CASSPHADNYGYTF,TGTGCCAGCAGTCCCCACGCAGATAACTATGGCTACACCTTC
NA,TRBV7-3,TRBJ2-2,19,TRBD2,CASSPSRSGGWENTGELFF,TGTGCCAGCAGCCCCTCGCGTAGCGGGGGGTGGGAGAATACCGGGGAGCTGTTTTTT
NA,TRBV6-4,TRBJ1-6,15,NA,CASSESPGENSPLHF,TGTGCCAGCAGTGAGTCGCCAGGGGAGAATTCACCCCTCCACTTT
NA,TRBV19,TRBJ1-4,17,NA,CASTVQGGYRTNEKLFF,TGTGCCAGTACGGTCCAGGGAGGGTACCGAACTAATGAAAAACTGTTTTTT
few,TRBV19,TRBJ1-6,14,TRBD1,CASGWDRENSPLHF,TGTGCCAGTGGATGGGACAGGGAGAATTCACCCCTCCACTTT
NA,TRBV27,TRBJ1-3,16,TRBD1,CASSLTGGGSGNTIYF,TGTGCCAGCAGTTTGACAGGGGGGGGCTCTGGAAACACCATATATTTT